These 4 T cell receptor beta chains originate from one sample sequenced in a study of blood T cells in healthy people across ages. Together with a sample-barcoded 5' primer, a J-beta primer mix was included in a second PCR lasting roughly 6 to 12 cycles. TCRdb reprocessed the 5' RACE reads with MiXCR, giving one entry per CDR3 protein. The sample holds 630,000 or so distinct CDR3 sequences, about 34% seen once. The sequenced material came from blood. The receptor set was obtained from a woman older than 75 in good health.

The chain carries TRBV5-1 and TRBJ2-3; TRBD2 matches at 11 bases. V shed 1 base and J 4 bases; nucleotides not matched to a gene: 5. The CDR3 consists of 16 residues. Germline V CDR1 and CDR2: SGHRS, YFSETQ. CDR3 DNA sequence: TGCGCCAGCAGCTTGTTTAGCGGGGGGGTAGCAGATACGCAGTATTTT. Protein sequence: CASSLFSGGVADTQYF.

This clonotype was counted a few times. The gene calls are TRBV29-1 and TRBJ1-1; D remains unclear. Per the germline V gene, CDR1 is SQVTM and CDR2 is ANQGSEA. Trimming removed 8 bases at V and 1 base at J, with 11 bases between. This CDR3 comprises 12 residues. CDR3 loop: CSSRTGNTEAFF. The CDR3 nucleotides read TGCAGCTCCCGGACTGGGAACACTGAAGCTTTCTTT.

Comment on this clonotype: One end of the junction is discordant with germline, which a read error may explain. CDR3 region: CVSSTWWAGTAEETQYF. CDR3 in DNA: TGTGTCAGCAGCACGTGGTGGGCCGGGACCGCTGAAGAGACCCAGTACTTC. The V gene is TRBV28, the J gene TRBJ2-5, with D tentatively TRBD1 or TRBD2 (5 bases each). Germline assignment: CDR1 MDHEN and CDR2 SYDVKM. This CDR3 has 17 residues.

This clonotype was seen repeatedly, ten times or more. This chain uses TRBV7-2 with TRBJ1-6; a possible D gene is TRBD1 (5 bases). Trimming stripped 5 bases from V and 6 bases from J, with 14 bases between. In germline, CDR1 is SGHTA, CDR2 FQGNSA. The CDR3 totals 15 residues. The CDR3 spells CASSQRGGSNSPLHF. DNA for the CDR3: TGTGCCAGCAGCCAACGTGGGGGAAGTAATTCACCCCTCCACTTT.